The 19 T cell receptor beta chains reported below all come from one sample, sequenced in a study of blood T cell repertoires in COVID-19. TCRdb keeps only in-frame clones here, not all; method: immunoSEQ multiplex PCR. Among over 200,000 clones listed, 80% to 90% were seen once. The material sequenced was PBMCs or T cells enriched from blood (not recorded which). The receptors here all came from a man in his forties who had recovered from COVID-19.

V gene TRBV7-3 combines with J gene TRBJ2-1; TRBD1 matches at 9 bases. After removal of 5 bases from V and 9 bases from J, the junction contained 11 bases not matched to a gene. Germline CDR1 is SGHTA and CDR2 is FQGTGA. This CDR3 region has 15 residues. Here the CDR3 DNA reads TGTGCCAGCAGCCCCCGACAGGGGGGAACGAGTGAGCAGTTCTTC. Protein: CASSPRQGGTSEQFF.

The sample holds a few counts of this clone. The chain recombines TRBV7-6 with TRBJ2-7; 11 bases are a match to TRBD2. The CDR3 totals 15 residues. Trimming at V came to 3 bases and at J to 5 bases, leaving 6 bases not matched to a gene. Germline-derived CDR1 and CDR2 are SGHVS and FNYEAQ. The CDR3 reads CASSFLAGGPNEQYF. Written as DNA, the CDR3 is TGTGCCAGCAGCTTTTTAGCGGGAGGGCCCAACGAGCAGTACTTC.

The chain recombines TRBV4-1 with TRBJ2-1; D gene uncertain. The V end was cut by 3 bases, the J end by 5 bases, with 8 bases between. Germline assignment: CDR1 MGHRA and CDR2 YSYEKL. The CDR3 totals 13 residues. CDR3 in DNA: TGCGCCAGCAGCCATATAGTGGACAATGAGCAGTTCTTC. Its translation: CASSHIVDNEQFF.

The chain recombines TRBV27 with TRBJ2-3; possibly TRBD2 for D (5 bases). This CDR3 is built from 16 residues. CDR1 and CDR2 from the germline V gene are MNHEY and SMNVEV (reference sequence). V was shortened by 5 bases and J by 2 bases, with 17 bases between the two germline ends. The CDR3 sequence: CASSVTRDYLTDTQYF. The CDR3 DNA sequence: TGTGCCAGCAGTGTAACCCGCGACTACCTCACAGATACGCAGTATTTT.

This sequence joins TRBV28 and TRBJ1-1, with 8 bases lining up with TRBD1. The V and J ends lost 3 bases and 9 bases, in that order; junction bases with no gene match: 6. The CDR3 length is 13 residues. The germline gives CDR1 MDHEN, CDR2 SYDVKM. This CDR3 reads CASSFTGGAKAFF. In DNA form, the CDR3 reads TGTGCCAGCAGTTTCACAGGGGGGGCTAAAGCTTTCTTT.

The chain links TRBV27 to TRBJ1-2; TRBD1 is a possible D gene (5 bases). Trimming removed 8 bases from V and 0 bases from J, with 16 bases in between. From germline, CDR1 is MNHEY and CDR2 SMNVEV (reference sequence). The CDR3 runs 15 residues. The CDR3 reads CASRRAGTANYGYTF. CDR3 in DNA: TGTGCCAGCCGTCGGGCGGGGACCGCTAACTATGGCTACACCTTC.

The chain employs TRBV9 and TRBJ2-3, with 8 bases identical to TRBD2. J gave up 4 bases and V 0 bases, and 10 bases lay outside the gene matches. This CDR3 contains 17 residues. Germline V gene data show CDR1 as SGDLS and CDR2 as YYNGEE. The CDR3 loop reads CASSVASSGRGADTQYF. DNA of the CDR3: TGTGCCAGCAGCGTAGCGTCTAGCGGGCGGGGGGCAGATACGCAGTATTTT. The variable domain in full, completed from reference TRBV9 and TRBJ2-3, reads DSGVTQTPKHLITATGQRVTLRCSPRSGDLSVYWYQQSLDQGLQFLIQYYNGEERAKGNILERFSAQQFPDLHSELNLSSLELGDSALYFCASSVASSGRGADTQYFGPGTRLTVL.

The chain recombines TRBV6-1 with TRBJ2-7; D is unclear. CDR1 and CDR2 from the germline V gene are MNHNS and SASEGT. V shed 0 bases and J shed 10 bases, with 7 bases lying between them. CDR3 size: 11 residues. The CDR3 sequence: CASSEAAHQYF. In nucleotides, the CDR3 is TGTGCCAGCAGTGAAGCGGCACACCAGTACTTC.

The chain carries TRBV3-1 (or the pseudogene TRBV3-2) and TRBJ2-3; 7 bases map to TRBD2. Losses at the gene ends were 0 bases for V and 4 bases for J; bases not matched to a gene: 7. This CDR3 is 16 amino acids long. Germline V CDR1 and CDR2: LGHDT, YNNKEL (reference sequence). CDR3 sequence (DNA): TGTGCCAGCAGCCAAGAGACAGCGGGATACCCAGATACGCAGTATTTT. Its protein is CASSQETAGYPDTQYF.

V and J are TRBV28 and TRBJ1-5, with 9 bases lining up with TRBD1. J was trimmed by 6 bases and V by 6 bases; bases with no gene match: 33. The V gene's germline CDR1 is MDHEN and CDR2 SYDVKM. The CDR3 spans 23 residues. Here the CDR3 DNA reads TGTGCCAGCAGCCACCGCATCTCCCTTGGTCTCTACAGGGGGCGAAAGGAGGGTCAGCCCCAGCATTTT. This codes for CASSHRISLGLYRGRKEGQPQHF.

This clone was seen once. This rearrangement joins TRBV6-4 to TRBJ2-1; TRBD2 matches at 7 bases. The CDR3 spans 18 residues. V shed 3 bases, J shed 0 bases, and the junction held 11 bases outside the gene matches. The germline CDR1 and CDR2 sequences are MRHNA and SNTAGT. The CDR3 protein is CASSETPTSPSSYNEQFF. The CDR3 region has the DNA TGTGCCAGCAGTGAAACCCCGACTAGCCCGAGCTCCTACAATGAGCAGTTCTTC.

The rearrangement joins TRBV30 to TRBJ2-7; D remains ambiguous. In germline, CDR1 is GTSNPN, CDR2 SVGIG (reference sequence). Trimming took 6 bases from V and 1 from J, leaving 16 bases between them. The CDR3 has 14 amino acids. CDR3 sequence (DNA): TGTGCCTGCTCGACCCCTTTCGGGTCCTACGAGCAGTACTTC. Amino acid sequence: CACSTPFGSYEQYF.

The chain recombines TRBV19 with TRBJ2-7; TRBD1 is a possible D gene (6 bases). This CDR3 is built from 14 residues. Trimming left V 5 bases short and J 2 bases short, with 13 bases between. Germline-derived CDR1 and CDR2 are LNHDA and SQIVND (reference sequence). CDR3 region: CASSSDRLTYEQYF. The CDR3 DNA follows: TGTGCCAGTAGTTCCGACAGGCTTACCTACGAGCAGTACTTC. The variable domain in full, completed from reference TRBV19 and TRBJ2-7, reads DGGITQSPKYLFRKEGQNVTLSCEQNLNHDAMYWYRQDPGQGLRLIYYSQIVNDFQKGDIAEGYSVSREKKESFPLTVTSAQKNPTAFYLCASSSDRLTYEQYFGPGTRLTVT.

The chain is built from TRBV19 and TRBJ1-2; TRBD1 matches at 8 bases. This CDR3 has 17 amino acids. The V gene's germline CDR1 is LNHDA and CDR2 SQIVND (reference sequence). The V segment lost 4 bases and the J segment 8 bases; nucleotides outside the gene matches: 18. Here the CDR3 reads CASSTRTGTYSFQGYTF. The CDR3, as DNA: TGTGCCAGTAGTACCCGGACAGGGACCTATAGCTTTCAAGGCTACACCTTC.

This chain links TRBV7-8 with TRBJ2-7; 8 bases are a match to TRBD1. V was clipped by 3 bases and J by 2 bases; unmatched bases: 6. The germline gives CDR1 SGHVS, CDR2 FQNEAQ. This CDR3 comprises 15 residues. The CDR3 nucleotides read TGTGCCAGCAGCTTGTATGACAGGGGAACCTACGAGCAGTACTTC. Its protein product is CASSLYDRGTYEQYF.

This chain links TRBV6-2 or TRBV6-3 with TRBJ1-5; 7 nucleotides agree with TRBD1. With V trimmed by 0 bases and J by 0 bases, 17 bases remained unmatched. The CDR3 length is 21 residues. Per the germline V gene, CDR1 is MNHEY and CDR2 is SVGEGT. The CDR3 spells CASSYSTGTAKAWDSNQPQHF. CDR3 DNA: TGTGCCAGCAGTTACTCGACTGGGACAGCTAAAGCGTGGGATAGCAATCAGCCCCAGCATTTT.

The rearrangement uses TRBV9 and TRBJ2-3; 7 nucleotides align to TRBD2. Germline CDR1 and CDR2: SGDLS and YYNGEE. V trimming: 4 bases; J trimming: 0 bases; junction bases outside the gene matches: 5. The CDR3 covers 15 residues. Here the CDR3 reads CASSPAGTSTDTQYF. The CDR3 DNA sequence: TGTGCCAGCAGCCCAGCGGGGACTAGCACAGATACGCAGTATTTT.

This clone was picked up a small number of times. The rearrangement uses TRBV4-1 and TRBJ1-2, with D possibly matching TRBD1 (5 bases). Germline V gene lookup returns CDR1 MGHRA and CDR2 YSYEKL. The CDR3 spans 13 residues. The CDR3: CATRRDGNYGYTF. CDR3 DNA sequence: TGCGCGACGCGGCGGGACGGTAACTATGGCTACACCTTC.

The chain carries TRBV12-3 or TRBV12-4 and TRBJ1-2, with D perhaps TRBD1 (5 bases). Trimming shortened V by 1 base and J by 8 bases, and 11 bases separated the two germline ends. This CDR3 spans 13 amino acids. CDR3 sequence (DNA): TGTGCCAGCAGTTTAGACCCCTCAGGGGGCTACACCTTC. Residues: CASSLDPSGGYTF.